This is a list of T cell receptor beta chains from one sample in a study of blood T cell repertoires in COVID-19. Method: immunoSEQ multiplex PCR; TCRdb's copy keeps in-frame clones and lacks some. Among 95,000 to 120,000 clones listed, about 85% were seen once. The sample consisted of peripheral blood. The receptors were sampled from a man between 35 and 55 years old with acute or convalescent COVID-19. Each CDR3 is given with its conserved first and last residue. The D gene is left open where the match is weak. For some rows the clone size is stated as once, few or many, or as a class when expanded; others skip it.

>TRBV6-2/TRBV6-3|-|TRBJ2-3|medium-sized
TGTGCCAGCAGTTACGGTACAGGGTACCCAGAGGATACGCAGTATTTT
CASSYGTGYPEDTQYF
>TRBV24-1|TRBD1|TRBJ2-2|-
TGTGCCACCACACCGGGACAGGGGGACACCGGGGAGCTGTTTTTT
CATTPGQGDTGELFF
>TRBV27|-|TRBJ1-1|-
TGTGCCAGCAGTTATAACGGTTACACTGAAGCTTTCTTT
CASSYNGYTEAFF
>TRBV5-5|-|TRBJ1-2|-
TGTGCCAGCAGCTCGACAGAATTGGACGGCTACACCTTC
CASSSTELDGYTF
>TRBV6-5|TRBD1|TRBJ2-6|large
TGTGCCAGCAGCCCGGACAGGGCTGGGGCCAACGTCCTGACTTTC
CASSPDRAGANVLTF
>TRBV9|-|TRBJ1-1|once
TGTGCCAGCAGTGACGGGGGGAGCACTGAAGCTTTCTTT
CASSDGGSTEAFF
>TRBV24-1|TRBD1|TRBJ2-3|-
TGTGCCACCAGTGCTCAGGGGGCGAGGACAGATACGCAGTATTTT
CATSAQGARTDTQYF
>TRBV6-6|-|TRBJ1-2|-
TGTGCCAGCACCCGTTACGGGGCTAACTATGGCTACACCTTC
CASTRYGANYGYTF
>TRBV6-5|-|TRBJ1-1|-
TGTGCCAGCAGAGAGTCCCGGGTACGGACTGAAGCTTTCTTT
CASRESRVRTEAFF
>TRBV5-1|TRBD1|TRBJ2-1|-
TGCGCCAGCAGCTCAACCGGGACAGGGGGCAGTGAGCAGTTCTTC
CASSSTGTGGSEQFF
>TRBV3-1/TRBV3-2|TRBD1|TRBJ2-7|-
TGTGCCAGCAGCCAAGATGTGAGGGGGCTAAGGGACGAGCAGTACTTC
CASSQDVRGLRDEQYF
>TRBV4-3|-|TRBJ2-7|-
TGCGCCAGCAGCCAGACCCGATCGAGCGCGGGGGCCACCTACGAGCAGTACTTC
CASSQTRSSAGATYEQYF
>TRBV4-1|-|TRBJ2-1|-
TGCGCCAGCAGCCAAGCCCAGGCCACCTACAATGAGCAGTTCTTC
CASSQAQATYNEQFF
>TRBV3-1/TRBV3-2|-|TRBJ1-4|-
TGTGCCAGCAGCCCCAGGAATGAAAAACTGTTTTTT
CASSPRNEKLFF
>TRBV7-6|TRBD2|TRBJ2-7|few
TGTGCCAGCAGCTCGCCTAGACTGGGCGGGGGGCCAAACGAGCAGTACTTC
CASSSPRLGGGPNEQYF
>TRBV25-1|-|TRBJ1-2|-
TGTGCCAGCAGTGAGACAGGTGGCTACACCTTC
CASSETGGYTF
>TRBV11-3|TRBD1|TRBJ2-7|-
TGTGCCAGCAGCCCTAGTCATCCGGGACAGGGGGTAAACGAGCAGTACTTC
CASSPSHPGQGVNEQYF
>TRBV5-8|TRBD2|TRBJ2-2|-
TGTGCCAGCAGCTTGGGACTAGCGGGGGGGCCCGCCGGGGAGCTGTTTTTT
CASSLGLAGGPAGELFF
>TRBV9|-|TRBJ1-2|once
TGTGCCAGCAGCCGTGGGCCCTATGGCTACACCTTC
CASSRGPYGYTF
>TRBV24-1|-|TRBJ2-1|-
TGTGCCACCAGTGATTACGGGGATGCGCAGTTCTTC
CATSDYGDAQFF
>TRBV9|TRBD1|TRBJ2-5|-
TGTGCCAGCAGCGGACTCGACAGGGACCGACCTCAAGAGACCCAGTACTTC
CASSGLDRDRPQETQYF
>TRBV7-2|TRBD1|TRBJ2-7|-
TGTGCCAGCAGCTTCGACAGGGGGTCCTACGAGCAGTACTTC
CASSFDRGSYEQYF
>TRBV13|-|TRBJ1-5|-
TGTGCCAGCAGCTTAGGTCACAGCAGCAATCAGCCCCAGCATTTT
CASSLGHSSNQPQHF
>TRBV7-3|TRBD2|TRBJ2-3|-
TGTGCCAGCAGCTTAAGGACTAGCGGGGGGTTTGAAGATACGCAGTATTTT
CASSLRTSGGFEDTQYF
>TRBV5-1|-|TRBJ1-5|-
TGCGCCAGCAGCTTGGGTTCAGGGACTGATCAGCCCCAGCATTTT
CASSLGSGTDQPQHF
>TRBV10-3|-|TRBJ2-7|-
TGTGCCACCAGCCGGACAGAACCGCCCGAGCAGTACTTC
CATSRTEPPEQYF
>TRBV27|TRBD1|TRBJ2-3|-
TGTGCCAGCAACTCCGGGACAGGGGAACTTTCTAGCACAGATACGCAGTATTTT
CASNSGTGELSSTDTQYF
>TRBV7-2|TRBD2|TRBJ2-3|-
TGTGCCAGCAGCCCCGGCGAGCTAGCGGCACATTTT
CASSPGELAAHF
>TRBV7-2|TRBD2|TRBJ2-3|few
TGTGCCAGCAGCTTAAGGGGAAGCGGGGGGACTAGCACAGATACGCAGTATTTT
CASSLRGSGGTSTDTQYF
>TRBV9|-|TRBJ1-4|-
TGTGCCAGCAGCGGAAGGACAGCTTGGGGCGGTGAAAAACTGTTTTTT
CASSGRTAWGGEKLFF
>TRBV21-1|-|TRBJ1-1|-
TGTGCCAGCACCCTCCACAGGAAAGCTTTCTTT
CASTLHRKAFF
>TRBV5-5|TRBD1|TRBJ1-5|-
TGTGCCAGCAGCAGCCGGGACAGGGGAACGCCCCAGCATTTT
CASSSRDRGTPQHF
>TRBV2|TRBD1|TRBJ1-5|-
TGTGCCAGCAGGGGCCACAGGGGCCCTGGCAATCAGCCCCAGCATTTT
CASRGHRGPGNQPQHF
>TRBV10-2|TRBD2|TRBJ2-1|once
TGCGCCGTGACTAGCGGGGCCTATCCAACTTACAATGAGCAGTTCTTC
CAVTSGAYPTYNEQFF
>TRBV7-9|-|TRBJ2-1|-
TGTGCCAGCAGCTTACAGGGCGGGGATGAGCAGTTCTTC
CASSLQGGDEQFF
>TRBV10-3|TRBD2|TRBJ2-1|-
TGTGCCATCTCCCCAAACCGACTAGCGGGGGGGGATGAGCAGTTCTTC
CAISPNRLAGGDEQFF
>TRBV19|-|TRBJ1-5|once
TGTGCCAGTAGAATAACAGGGAACTTCCATCAGCCCCAGCATTTT
CASRITGNFHQPQHF
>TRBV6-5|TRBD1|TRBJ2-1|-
TGTGCCAGCAGTTACGGGACAGGGCACAATGAGCAGTTCTTC
CASSYGTGHNEQFF
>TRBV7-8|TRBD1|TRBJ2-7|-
TGTGCCAGCAGCGCGACGGGACAGATCCTAAACAGCTACGAGCAGTACTTC
CASSATGQILNSYEQYF
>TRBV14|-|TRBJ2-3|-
TGTGCCAGCGGCGGTCGAGACCTCACAGATACGCAGTATTTT
CASGGRDLTDTQYF
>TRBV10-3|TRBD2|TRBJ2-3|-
TGTGCCATCAGTCGAAGCGGGGAACGAGGCACAGATACGCAGTATTTT
CAISRSGERGTDTQYF
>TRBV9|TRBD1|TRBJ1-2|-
TGTGCCAGCAGCGTAGTGGATTGGGCAGGGGGTGGCTACACCTTC
CASSVVDWAGGGYTF
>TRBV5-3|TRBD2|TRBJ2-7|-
TGTGCCAGAAGCTTGTGGGATATAGCGGGGGGAGACGAGCAGTACTTC
CARSLWDIAGGDEQYF
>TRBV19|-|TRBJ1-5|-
TGTGCCAGTAGTCTTCAGGTGAGCAATCAGCCCCAGCATTTT
CASSLQVSNQPQHF
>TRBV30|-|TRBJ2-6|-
TGTGCCTGGCGACAATCTGGGGCCAACGTCCTGACTTTC
CAWRQSGANVLTF
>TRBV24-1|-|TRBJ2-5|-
TGTGCCACCAGCCCCGAGGCTGTCGAGACCCAGTACTTC
CATSPEAVETQYF
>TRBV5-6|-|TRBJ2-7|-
TGTGCCAGCCAATCGAGGGGGTCCTACGAGCAGTACTTC
CASQSRGSYEQYF
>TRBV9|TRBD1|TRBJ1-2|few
TGTGCCAGCAGCGCTCGGACAGGGTCGGATGGCTACACCTTC
CASSARTGSDGYTF
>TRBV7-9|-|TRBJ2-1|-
TGTGCCAGCAGCCCGACTAGTTACAATGAGCAGTTCTTC
CASSPTSYNEQFF
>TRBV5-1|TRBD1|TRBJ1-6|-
TGCGCCAGCAGCTTAATCTCTGGGACAGGGAAGAATTCACCCCTCCACTTT
CASSLISGTGKNSPLHF
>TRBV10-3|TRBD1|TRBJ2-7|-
TGTGCCATCAGTGAGTCGATGTACGAGACAGGGCCTTCCTACGAGCAGTACTTC
CAISESMYETGPSYEQYF
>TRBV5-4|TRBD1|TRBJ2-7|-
TGTGCCAGCAGCCGTGAGCCGGACAGGCCTGACGAGCAGTACTTC
CASSREPDRPDEQYF
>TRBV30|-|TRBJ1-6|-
TGTGCCTGGAAACAGGGTAGTGGTTCACCCCTCCACTTT
CAWKQGSGSPLHF